This T cell receptor beta chain stems from a study of early T cells in non-severe SARS-CoV-2 infection (dated by TCRdb to the early 2020s). Some background on the complete study: Because TCR sequencing relied on bulk RNA taken from unsorted whole blood, pairing of alpha and beta chains was not possible.

Turning to this clonotype: No cognate antigen has been identified for it. No base quality information exists; no much larger clone differs at one position.

CDR1 MNHEY and CDR2 SMNVEV are derived from the germline V gene (reference sequence). The CDR3 numbers 16 residues from cysteine through phenylalanine. Here the CDR3 DNA is all that survives: 48 bases in frame from base 1. Clipping removes 0 bases from V and 2 bases from J, with 3 as the unmatched junction base count. Libraries came from 5' RACE. TCRdb lists the instrument as NextSeq 500. To correct for sequencing error and PCR bias, the TCR library protocol tagged individual cDNA molecules with unique molecular identifiers. Both TCR alpha and beta chains were sequenced, and tight co-correlation was observed between alpha and beta sequence abundances in each sample. Per the original workflow: Decombinator V4 was used to annotate the V gene, J gene and CDR3 of the TCR sequences. TCRs were defined as expanded if a significant change between any two time points was detected under a Poisson model with p below 0.0001. Abundances of TCRs were expressed as counts per million after normalisation to the total number of TCRs sequenced in each sample. TRAV1-2 paired with TRAJ12, TRAJ20 or TRAJ33 defined MAIT TCRs, while TRAV10 paired with TRAJ18 defined iNKT TCRs. VDJdb, accessed 1 November 2021, was searched for CMV, EBV and SARS-CoV-2 annotated TCRs, with TCRs annotated for multiple antigens excluded. Through fastp at Q25 and MiXCR, TCRdb rebuilt clones from the public reads, retaining in-frame beta chains. Under each unique CDR3 protein, matching rows form one entry showing the most common genes and DNA. TCRdb's processing, not the study's, gives the V and J calls here. Within this sample are under 140,000 distinct CDR3 sequences, with roughly 12% of them counted one time only. Together, the top ten hold around 4.1% of the sample.

Broad study findings and their caveats: VDJdb matching was skewed toward anti-spike CD8 responses and likely underestimated virus-specific expansions by missing private and CD4 specificities.

The study was a case-control design nested within a healthcare worker cohort in London, UK, with weekly nasopharyngeal swab PCR tests and blood sampling. Healthcare workers were recruited between 23 and 31 March 2020, during the week of the UK lockdown, and were followed weekly for up to about 15 weeks. Here the chain combines TRBV27 and TRBJ1-2, with 10 bases matching TRBD1. This receptor was identified in an adult who was a healthcare worker with PCR-confirmed SARS-CoV-2 infection or an uninfected control (not recorded which). The sequences come from whole blood, collected at baseline. For the CDR3, the sequence is CASSLSGTGVNYGYTF. The nucleotides read TGTGCCAGCAGTTTATCGGGGACAGGGGTAAACTATGGCTACACCTTC.